The 12 T cell receptor beta chains in this list originate from one sample, sequenced in a study of T cell repertoires and Cas9 in healthy adults. Profiled with immunoSEQ multiplex PCR; TCRdb holds only in-frame clones, not every one. The sample consists of tens of thousands of clones, about nine tenths of them appearing once. Material: CD4+ effector T cells (CD127+, CD25-, CD137-, CD154-) from PBMCs; culture status not recorded. These receptors were taken from a human donor in good health.

The chain joins TRBV11-2 to TRBJ2-1; D ambiguous. CDR3 length: 16 residues. CDR1 and CDR2 (germline): SGHAT, FQNNGV. V was clipped by 4 bases and J by 9 bases, with 22 bases between them. The CDR3 region is CASSSHPPETQIEQFF. DNA of the CDR3: TGTGCCAGCAGCTCCCACCCCCCGGAGACTCAGATTGAGCAGTTCTTC.

V usage is TRBV6-1 and J usage is TRBJ1-3; 9 bases agree with TRBD1. With 10 bases clipped from V and 4 bases from J, the junction kept 5 bases outside the gene matches. CDR1 and CDR2 from the germline V gene are MNHNS and SASEGT. This CDR3 spans 13 amino acids. CDR3: CATSQGAGNTIYF. Here the CDR3 DNA reads TGTGCCACTTCACAGGGGGCGGGAAACACCATATATTTT.

This chain links TRBV15 with TRBJ2-5; D not resolved. TRBJ2-7 matches the DNA end more closely, so the J call is doubtful. The CDR3 totals 11 residues. The germline V gene has CDR1 LNHNV and CDR2 YYDKDF (reference sequence). In DNA, the CDR3 is TGTGCCACCCCAATCAGATACGAGCAGTACTTC. Amino acids: CATPIRYEQYF.

The J gene is TRBJ1-2, the V gene TRBV10-1; the D gene is possibly TRBD1 (5 bases). Deletions cut 0 bases from V and 10 bases from J, with 12 bases between. This CDR3 comprises 13 residues. Germline V gives CDR1 WNHNN, CDR2 SYGVQD (reference sequence). The CDR3 DNA reads as TGCGCCAGCAGTGAGTCGGGGACGCCGCCCTACACCTTC. This sequence encodes CASSESGTPPYTF.

The J gene is TRBJ2-3, the V gene TRBV5-4; 8 bases fit TRBD2. Trimming took 0 bases from V and 3 from J; bases not matched to a gene: 3. From germline, CDR1 is SGHNT and CDR2 YYREEE (reference sequence). CDR3 size: 15 residues. CDR3 sequence (DNA): TGTGCCAGCAGCTTGGGCGGGGGGTCTACAGATACGCAGTATTTT. Its translation: CASSLGGGSTDTQYF.

CDR3 sequence reads: CASSPTKAGFGYTF. The CDR3 DNA reads as TGTGCCAGCAGTCCAACAAAGGCCGGATTCGGCTACACCTTC. The genes are TRBV6-6 and TRBJ1-2; no definite D call. The V gene lost 5 bases and the J gene lost 8 bases, with 18 bases spanning the gap. This CDR3 is built from 14 residues. Germline assignment: CDR1 MNHNY and CDR2 SVGAGI (reference sequence).

This CDR3 reads CASSYSITRGGYTF. The CDR3 coding sequence is TGTGCCAGCAGTTACTCGATTACTAGGGGCGGCTACACCTTC. The V call is TRBV6-6, the J call TRBJ1-2; TRBD1 is a possible D gene (5 bases). Trimming left V 0 bases short and J 8 bases short, with 13 bases between. CDR1 MNHNY and CDR2 SVGAGI come from the germline V gene (reference sequence). This CDR3 contains 14 residues.

The rearrangement joins TRBV7-9 to TRBJ1-2; D remains ambiguous. The CDR3 extends over 14 amino acids. Trimming removed 1 base from V and 6 bases from J, with 12 bases in between. Germline loops: CDR1 SEHNR, CDR2 FQNEAQ (reference sequence). The CDR3 coding sequence is TGTGCCAGCAGCTTAGTTGAGGTGCTCGATGGCTACACCTTC. Its translation is CASSLVEVLDGYTF.

This rearrangement joins TRBV5-1 to TRBJ1-1, with D unresolved. This CDR3 region has 15 residues. V shed 0 bases and J shed 0 bases, with 9 bases lying between them. Germline assignment: CDR1 SGHRS and CDR2 YFSETQ. The DNA for the CDR3 is TGCGCCAGCAGCTTGGACAGCTCAGTGAACACTGAAGCTTTCTTT. Translating gives CASSLDSSVNTEAFF.

This sequence joins TRBV11-3 and TRBJ1-1; 7 bases agree with TRBD1. Germline assignment: CDR1 SGHNT and CDR2 YENEEA. The CDR3 loop spans 13 amino acids. Trimming at V came to 5 bases and at J to 8 bases, leaving 8 bases not matched to a gene. The CDR3 here is CASSAGGKGEAFF. The CDR3 DNA sequence: TGTGCCAGCAGCGCAGGGGGGAAAGGCGAAGCTTTCTTT.

The gene calls are TRBV29-1 and TRBJ1-2; a possible D gene is TRBD1 (6 bases). V lost 4 bases, J lost 8 bases, and 17 bases lay in between. CDR3 length: 13 residues. Germline V gene data show CDR1 as SQVTM and CDR2 as ANQGSEA. The CDR3 bases are TGCAGCGTTGGGGTGACAGGATCTAAGGGCTACACCTTC. The encoded protein is CSVGVTGSKGYTF.

V is TRBV6-6 and J is TRBJ1-5, with D hard to call. CDR1 MNHNY and CDR2 SVGAGI come from the germline V gene (reference sequence). V shed 6 bases and J shed 1 base, with 10 bases lying between them. CDR3 length equals 14 residues. As DNA, the CDR3 is TGTGCCAGCAGGCCCTCAGGAAGCAATCAGCCCCAGCATTTT. Translation: CASRPSGSNQPQHF.